The clone carrying this T cell receptor (beta chain) was found a few times. Its antigen is currently unknown. Every patient relapsed after autologous stem cell transplantation, and brentuximab vedotin exposure varied. The authors purified CD4+ T cells from thawed PBMCs by magnetic negative selection. These data come from a study of PD-1 blockade in classical Hodgkin lymphoma. Clones were read by immunoSEQ multiplex PCR, and TCRdb kept only the in-frame ones, dropping some. This table holds roughly 31,000 clones, 85% found once. Germline V CDR1 and CDR2: SNHLY, FYNNEI. The CDR3 is 12 amino acids. V shed 4 bases and J shed 10 bases, with 10 bases lying between them. Study outcomes and limitations: Possible causes of repertoire differences, disease activity or prior therapy, remain undefined.

This TCR came from a human donor with classical Hodgkin lymphoma. J is TRBJ1-4 and V is TRBV2; no firm D call. The specimen was CD4+ T cells from blood, collected at baseline. The CDR3 is CASSAGEGKLFF. In DNA form, the CDR3 reads TGTGCCAGCAGTGCCGGGGAAGGAAAACTGTTTTTT.